The sequence of this T cell receptor beta chain was determined in a study of T cell repertoires in cytomegalovirus infection. Study summary: CMV infection together with matching HLA type was indicated by public TCR beta signatures.

The CDR3 is 14 residues long. Germline assignment: CDR1 SEHNR and CDR2 FQNEAQ (reference sequence). The germline V and J ends were trimmed by 5 bases and 5 bases, with 15 bases remaining between them. TCRdb reanalysed the reads using MiXCR and keeps one entry per CDR3 protein. The sample lists approximately 550,000 distinct CDR3 sequences, more than 15% seen once, with under 30% in the top ten. V usage is TRBV7-9 and J usage is TRBJ2-5, with D perhaps matching TRBD2 (6 bases). The sequence derives from a human donor in good health (CMV status not recorded). Some clones in this sample may be carry-over from other donors' samples. The sample was CD8+ T cells from PBMCs. The CDR3 sequence: CASSLGLTSETQYF. The CDR3 nucleotides are TGTGCCAGCAGCCTGGGACTTACTTCGGAGACCCAGTACTTC.